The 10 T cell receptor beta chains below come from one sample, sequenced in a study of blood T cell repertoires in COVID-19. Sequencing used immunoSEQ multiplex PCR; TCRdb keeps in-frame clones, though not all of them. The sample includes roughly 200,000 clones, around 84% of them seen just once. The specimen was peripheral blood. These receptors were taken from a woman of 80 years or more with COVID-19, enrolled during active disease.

The CDR3 is CASSLAVGGTDTQYF. CDR3 sequence (DNA): TGCGCCAGCAGCTTGGCGGTCGGGGGAACAGATACGCAGTATTTT. The chain combines TRBV5-1 with TRBJ2-3; tentatively, D is TRBD2 (6 bases). Germline V gene lookup returns CDR1 SGHRS and CDR2 YFSETQ. There are 15 residues in the CDR3. V lost 0 bases to trimming and J lost 3 bases, with 11 bases between them.

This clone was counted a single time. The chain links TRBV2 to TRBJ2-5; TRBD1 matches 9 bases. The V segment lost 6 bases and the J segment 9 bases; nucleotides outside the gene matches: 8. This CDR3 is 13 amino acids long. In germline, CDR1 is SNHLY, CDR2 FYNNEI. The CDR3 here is CASRTGGGRAQYF. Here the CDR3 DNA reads TGTGCCAGCAGAACAGGGGGCGGCAGGGCCCAGTACTTC.

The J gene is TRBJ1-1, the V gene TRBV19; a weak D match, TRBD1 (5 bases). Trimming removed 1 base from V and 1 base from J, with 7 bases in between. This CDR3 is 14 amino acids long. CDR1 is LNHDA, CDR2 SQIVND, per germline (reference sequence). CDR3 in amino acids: CASSIARENTEAFF. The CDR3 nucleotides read TGTGCCAGTAGTATAGCCAGGGAGAACACTGAAGCTTTCTTT.

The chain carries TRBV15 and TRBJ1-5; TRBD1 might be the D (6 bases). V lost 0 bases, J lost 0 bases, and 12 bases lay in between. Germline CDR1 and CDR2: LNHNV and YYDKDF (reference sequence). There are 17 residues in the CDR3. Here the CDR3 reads CATSREDSDYSNQPQHF. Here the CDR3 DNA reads TGTGCCACCAGCAGAGAGGACAGCGATTATAGCAATCAGCCCCAGCATTTT.

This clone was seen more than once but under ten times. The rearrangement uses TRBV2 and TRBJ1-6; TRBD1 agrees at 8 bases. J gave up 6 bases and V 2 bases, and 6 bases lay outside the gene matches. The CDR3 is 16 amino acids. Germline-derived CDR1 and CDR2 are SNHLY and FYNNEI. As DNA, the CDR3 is TGTGCCAGCAGTGAAACCCTAGGACAGGGTAATTCACCCCTCCACTTT. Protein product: CASSETLGQGNSPLHF.

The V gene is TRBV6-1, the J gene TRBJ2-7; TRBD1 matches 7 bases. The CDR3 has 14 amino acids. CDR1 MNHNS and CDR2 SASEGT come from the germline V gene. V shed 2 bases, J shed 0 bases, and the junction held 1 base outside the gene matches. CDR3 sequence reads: CASSEWDSSYEQYV. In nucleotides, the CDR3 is TGTGCCAGCAGTGAATGGGACAGCTCCTACGAGCAGTACGTC.

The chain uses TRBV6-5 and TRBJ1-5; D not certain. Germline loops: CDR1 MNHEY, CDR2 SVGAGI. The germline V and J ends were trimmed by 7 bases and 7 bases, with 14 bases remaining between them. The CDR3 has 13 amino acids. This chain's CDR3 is CASTKGVGQPQHF. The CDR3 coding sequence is TGTGCCAGCACCAAGGGAGTAGGGCAGCCCCAGCATTTT.

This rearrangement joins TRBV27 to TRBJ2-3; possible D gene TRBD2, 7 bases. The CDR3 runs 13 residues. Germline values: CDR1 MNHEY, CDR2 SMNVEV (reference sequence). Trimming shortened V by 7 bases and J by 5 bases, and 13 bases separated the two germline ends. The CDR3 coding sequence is TGTGCCAGCACTAAGGGGGGGTTAGATACGCAGTATTTT. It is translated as CASTKGGLDTQYF.

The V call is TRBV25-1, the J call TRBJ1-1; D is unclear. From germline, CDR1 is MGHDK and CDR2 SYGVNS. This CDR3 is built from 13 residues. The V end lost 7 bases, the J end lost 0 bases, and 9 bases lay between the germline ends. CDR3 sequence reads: CASIQNMNTEAFF. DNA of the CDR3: TGTGCCAGCATCCAAAACATGAACACTGAAGCTTTCTTT.

In DNA, the CDR3 is TGCGCCAGCAGCTTGGGGGGTTTTGGACTAAATCAGCCCCAGCATTTT. It codes for CASSLGGFGLNQPQHF. V gene TRBV5-1 combines with J gene TRBJ1-5; D gene ambiguous. Trimming cost V 0 bases and J 4 bases, with 14 bases left between them. Germline V gene sequence: CDR1 SGHRS, CDR2 YFSETQ. The CDR3 loop spans 16 amino acids.